The 30 T cell receptor beta chains below come from one sample, sequenced in a study of relationships among human T cell subsets. From mRNA, alpha and beta CDR3 regions were amplified using semiquantitative ARM-PCR. In ARM-PCR, communal superprimers followed tagged nested gene-specific primers for exponential amplification. Using its own MiXCR run on the multiplex PCR reads, TCRdb lists one record per CDR3 protein. The sample lists fewer than 16,000 distinct CDR3 sequences, around 62% occurring once. The source material was total T cells sorted from blood. The receptors shown here come from a man aged 35-49 years in good health.

For this clonotype: This may be a read error: a much more frequent sequence differs by one nucleotide. V and J are TRBV4-1 and TRBJ1-3; D remains unclear. Per germline, CDR1 MGHRA and CDR2 YSYEKL. CDR3 length equals 16 residues. V was trimmed by 0 bases and J by 0 bases, leaving 9 bases between them. CDR3 amino acids: CASSQDLPSSGNTIYF. CDR3 coding DNA: TGCGCCAGCAGCCAAGATTTACCTAGCTCTGGAAACACCATATATTTT.

This chain uses TRBV4-2 with TRBJ1-1; D remains ambiguous. The germline gives CDR1 LGHNA, CDR2 YNFKEQ. The length of the CDR3 is 15 residues. With 5 bases removed from V and 2 bases from J, the gap between germline ends came to 15 bases. The CDR3 nucleotides are TGTGCCAGCAGCGTGACCCACGCCTCTAACACTGAAGCTTTCTTT. Protein: CASSVTHASNTEAFF.

The chain joins TRBV10-1 to TRBJ2-1; 7 bases fit TRBD2. CDR1 is WNHNN and CDR2 is SYGVQD in the germline V gene (reference sequence). J gave up 3 bases and V 5 bases, and 4 bases lay outside the gene matches. The CDR3 loop spans 14 amino acids. CDR3 nucleotides: TGCGCCAGCAGTAAACGGGAGGTCTACAATGAGCAGTTCTTC. It translates to CASSKREVYNEQFF.

The chain carries TRBV2 and TRBJ2-1; possibly TRBD1 for D (6 bases). V was clipped by 5 bases and J by 9 bases, with 14 bases between them. The CDR3 loop spans 13 amino acids. Germline V lookup: CDR1 SNHLY, CDR2 FYNNEI. CDR3 sequence: CASSPIRGAEQFF. Written as DNA, the CDR3 is TGTGCCAGCAGTCCTATCAGGGGTGCTGAGCAGTTCTTC.

This clonotype has just a few counts. The chain carries TRBV29-1 and TRBJ2-5; 7 bases map to TRBD1. The CDR3 totals 14 residues. From germline, CDR1 is SQVTM and CDR2 ANQGSEA. The ends lost 0 bases at V and 2 bases at J; junction bases unmatched: 3. The DNA for the CDR3 is TGCAGCGTTGAAGATTGGGACAGACAAGAGACCCAGTACTTC. Its protein product is CSVEDWDRQETQYF.

The chain joins TRBV27 to TRBJ2-3; 10 nucleotides line up with TRBD2. CDR1 and CDR2 from the germline V gene are MNHEY and SMNVEV (reference sequence). Unmatched junction bases numbered 2, after V lost 5 bases and J lost 3 bases. The CDR3 has 14 amino acids. CDR3 sequence (DNA): TGTGCCAGCAGTCGACTAGCGGGTACAGATACGCAGTATTTT. Amino acid sequence: CASSRLAGTDTQYF.

V and J are TRBV27 and TRBJ1-1, with a tentative D call TRBD1 (5 bases). From germline, CDR1 is MNHEY and CDR2 SMNVEV (reference sequence). Trimming stripped 2 bases from V and 5 bases from J, with 18 bases between. This CDR3 spans 16 amino acids. In nucleotides, the CDR3 is TGTGCCAGCAGTTTAGCTGGGGGAGGCGTATGGACTGAAGCTTTCTTT. This codes for CASSLAGGGVWTEAFF.

A single count supports this clonotype. The chain is built from TRBV11-2 and TRBJ2-5; tentative D call: TRBD1 (5 bases). This CDR3 has 15 residues. Per the germline V gene, CDR1 is SGHAT and CDR2 is FQNNGV. The V and J ends lost 5 bases and 2 bases respectively, with 15 bases between them. CDR3 bases: TGTGCCAGCAGCAAAACCCAGGGTTTTCAAGAGACCCAGTACTTC. Translating gives CASSKTQGFQETQYF.

The gene calls are TRBV7-2 and TRBJ2-3; D is unresolved. This CDR3 spans 12 amino acids. The V and J ends lost 3 bases and 4 bases respectively, with 5 bases between them. CDR1 SGHTA and CDR2 FQGNSA come from the germline V gene. CDR3 residues: CASSFGADTQYF. CDR3 DNA: TGTGCCAGCAGCTTCGGTGCAGATACGCAGTATTTT.

This chain connects TRBV5-1 to TRBJ2-2, with TRBD2 matching over 10 bases. CDR3 length: 16 residues. V lost 7 bases to trimming and J lost 5 bases; unmatched junction nucleotides: 11. CDR1 and CDR2 from the germline V gene are SGHRS and YFSETQ. Here the CDR3 DNA reads TGCGCCAGCGGACCCGAGCGGGGGGGCGGAACCGGGGAGCTGTTTTTT. Translation gives CASGPERGGGTGELFF.

The J gene is TRBJ2-1, the V gene TRBV11-2; TRBD2 might be the D (7 bases). Germline CDR1 is SGHAT and CDR2 is FQNNGV. The CDR3 has 14 residues. V shed 0 bases and J shed 9 bases, with 12 bases lying between them. CDR3 nucleotides: TGTGCCAGCAGCTTAGACGCGGGGGCGCTTGAGCAGTTCTTC. This encodes CASSLDAGALEQFF.

The chain combines TRBV29-1 with TRBJ2-2, with D perhaps TRBD1 (6 bases). Germline CDR1 reads SQVTM; CDR2 reads ANQGSEA. V lost 5 bases and J lost 0, with 10 bases in between. The CDR3 is 14 residues long. CDR3 in DNA: TGCAGCGTTCCGGGACAAGCGAACACCGGGGAGCTGTTTTTT. Translation gives CSVPGQANTGELFF.

This clonotype was found a few times. The chain links TRBV11-2 to TRBJ1-2, with 8 bases identical to TRBD1. J was trimmed by 10 bases and V by 6 bases; bases with no gene match: 10. Germline CDR1 is SGHAT and CDR2 is FQNNGV. The CDR3 spans 13 residues. CDR3 DNA: TGTGCCAGCAGTCCAGGGGGCCATCTCGACTACACCTTC. This encodes CASSPGGHLDYTF.

The chain combines TRBV19 with TRBJ2-3; D unresolved. CDR3 length: 13 residues. V lost 4 bases, J lost 2 bases, and 7 bases lay in between. Germline V lookup: CDR1 LNHDA, CDR2 SQIVND (reference sequence). The CDR3 sequence: CASSSLLTDTQYF. CDR3 bases: TGTGCCAGTAGTAGTTTACTCACAGATACGCAGTATTTT.

The chain carries TRBV5-4 and TRBJ2-2; 7 nucleotides line up with TRBD1. V was pared by 4 bases and J by 0 bases, with 6 bases of the junction left unmatched. The CDR3 covers 16 residues. Germline values: CDR1 SGHNT, CDR2 YYREEE (reference sequence). The CDR3 region has the DNA TGTGCCAGCAGCCCGTCCGGGACAGCGAACACCGGGGAGCTGTTTTTT. Amino acid sequence: CASSPSGTANTGELFF.

The genes are TRBV4-1 and TRBJ2-7; TRBD1 agrees at 7 bases. J gave up 2 bases and V 2 bases, and 9 bases lay outside the gene matches. The CDR3 spans 16 residues. Germline V lookup: CDR1 MGHRA, CDR2 YSYEKL. CDR3 protein: CASSQSGTEIPYEQYF. The CDR3 DNA follows: TGCGCCAGCAGCCAATCCGGGACAGAAATCCCCTACGAGCAGTACTTC.

This chain uses TRBV20-1 with TRBJ2-7; 8 bases align to TRBD2. Trimming removed 6 bases from V and 6 bases from J; junction bases left unmatched: 28. Germline CDR1 DFQATT, CDR2 SNEGSKA (reference sequence). The CDR3 extends over 19 amino acids. CDR3 amino acids: CSAPPPLLSLRGAWGEQYF. In DNA, the CDR3 is TGCAGTGCGCCACCGCCCCTACTTAGCCTGCGGGGGGCATGGGGCGAGCAGTACTTC.

The CDR3 here is CASSQRPLAGAINEQFF. CDR3 nucleotides: TGCGCCAGCAGCCAAAGGCCACTAGCGGGGGCTATCAATGAGCAGTTCTTC. The chain employs TRBV4-1 and TRBJ2-1, with 11 bases identical to TRBD2. This CDR3 has 17 amino acids. Trimming removed 2 bases from V and 6 bases from J; junction bases left unmatched: 9. CDR1 and CDR2 (germline): MGHRA, YSYEKL.

This clonotype was seen a handful of times. The chain is built from TRBV11-2 and TRBJ2-5; tentatively, D is TRBD1 (6 bases). The CDR3 is 13 residues long. Germline V gives CDR1 SGHAT, CDR2 FQNNGV. V lost 5 bases and J lost 7, with 14 bases in between. The CDR3 loop reads CASSPQATGTQYF. The CDR3 bases are TGTGCCAGCAGCCCGCAGGCGACAGGGACCCAGTACTTC.

The gene calls are TRBV3-1 and TRBJ1-3; D is ambiguous. Per the germline V gene, CDR1 is LGHDT and CDR2 is YNNKEL (reference sequence). This CDR3 is built from 12 residues. V was pared by 6 bases and J by 7 bases, with 10 bases between. CDR3 DNA sequence: TGTGCCAGCAGTCCCCGACGGAACACCATATATTTT. Translating it yields CASSPRRNTIYF. The variable domain in full, with the rest retrieved from reference TRBV3-1 and TRBJ1-3, is DTAVSQTPKYLVTQMGNDKSIKCEQNLGHDTMYWYKQDSKKFLKIMFSYNNKELIINETVPNRFSPKSPDKAHLNLHINSLELGDSAVYFCASSPRRNTIYFGEGSWLTVV.

The chain uses TRBV11-2 and TRBJ2-7, with 8 bases that match TRBD1. In germline, CDR1 is SGHAT, CDR2 FQNNGV. The junction had 3 bases not matched to a gene; V was cut back by 5 bases and J by 0 bases. This CDR3 contains 14 residues. The CDR3 DNA is TGTGCCAGCAGCCCAGGACAGGGCTCCTACGAGCAGTACTTC. Amino acids: CASSPGQGSYEQYF. Together with reference TRBV11-2 and TRBJ2-7, the CDR3 gives the full variable domain: EAGVAQSPRYKIIEKRQSVAFWCNPISGHATLYWYQQILGQGPKLLIQFQNNGVVDDSQLPKDRFSAERLKGVDSTLKIQPAKLEDSAVYLCASSPGQGSYEQYFGPGTRLTVT.

The sample holds a few counts of this clonotype. This chain links TRBV12-3 or TRBV12-4 with TRBJ2-5; 9 bases fit TRBD2. The CDR3 is 15 amino acids. The J segment lost 8 bases and the V segment lost 6 bases, leaving 13 bases of the junction unmatched. The chain's CDR3 is CASRRSSGGLVTQYF. In DNA form, the CDR3 reads TGTGCCAGCAGACGAAGTAGCGGGGGACTAGTTACCCAGTACTTC.

This chain connects TRBV28 to TRBJ1-2, with unresolved D. Germline loops: CDR1 MDHEN, CDR2 SYDVKM. Between the trimmed V and J ends, which lost 2 bases and 7 bases, there was a span of 11 bases. CDR3 length equals 13 residues. The CDR3 region has the DNA TGTGCCAGCAGTTTAGCCCGGCGGGGTGGCTACACCTTC. Amino acid sequence: CASSLARRGGYTF.

The chain employs TRBV11-2 and TRBJ2-1; D call uncertain. Germline V gene sequence: CDR1 SGHAT, CDR2 FQNNGV. CDR3 size: 15 residues. Between the trimmed V and J ends, which lost 1 base and 2 bases, there was a span of 9 bases. CDR3 sequence reads: CASSLGGIPYNEQFF. CDR3 coding DNA: TGTGCCAGCAGCTTAGGGGGAATCCCCTACAATGAGCAGTTCTTC.

The V call is TRBV5-1, the J call TRBJ2-3; D is possibly TRBD1 (6 bases). V lost 2 bases and J lost 2, with 15 bases in between. The CDR3 has 16 amino acids. Germline V gene lookup returns CDR1 SGHRS and CDR2 YFSETQ. The CDR3 sequence: CASSFGTNPVTDTQYF. In DNA, the CDR3 is TGCGCCAGCAGCTTCGGGACAAACCCGGTCACAGATACGCAGTATTTT.

Regarding this clonotype: A much larger clone differs from this one at a single base, so this may be a read error. J is TRBJ2-7 and V is TRBV11-2, with a tentative D call TRBD1 (6 bases). The CDR3 loop spans 14 amino acids. CDR1 SGHAT and CDR2 FQNNGV come from the germline V gene. The CDR3 sequence is CAGSLGSTGRVQYF. The CDR3 region has the DNA TGTGCCGGCAGCTTAGGGAGTACAGGGAGAGTCCAGTACTTC. The variable domain in full, with the rest retrieved from reference TRBV11-2 and TRBJ2-7, is EAGVAQSPRYKIIEKRQSVAFWCNPISGHATLYWYQQILGQGPKLLIQFQNNGVVDDSQLPKDRFSAERLKGVDSTLKIQPAKLEDSAVYLCAGSLGSTGRVQYFGPGTRLTVT.

V and J are TRBV29-1 and TRBJ1-2, with a possible D match to TRBD1 (5 bases). The V gene lost 6 bases and the J gene lost 5 bases, with 16 bases spanning the gap. CDR3 length equals 13 residues. CDR1 SQVTM and CDR2 ANQGSEA come from the germline V gene. This CDR3 is CSVDLSEGYGYTF. The CDR3 coding sequence is TGCAGCGTCGACCTCTCCGAGGGGTATGGCTACACCTTC.

On this clonotype: At one end the junction does not follow the germline gene, possibly because of a read error. V gene TRBV7-9 combines with J gene TRBJ2-1; maybe TRBD2 (5 bases). Germline V lookup: CDR1 SEHNR, CDR2 FQNEAQ (reference sequence). The CDR3 has 15 residues. CDR3 protein: CASSFPGTGYNEQSF. The CDR3 DNA reads as TGTGCCAGCAGCTTCCCCGGAACGGGATACAATGAGCAGTCCTTC. The entire variable domain, with the rest obtained from reference TRBV7-9 and TRBJ2-1, is as follows: DTGVSQNPRHKITKRGQNVTFRCDPISEHNRLYWYRQTLGQGPEFLTYFQNEAQLEKSRLLSDRFSAERPKGSFSTLEIQRTEQGDSAMYLCASSFPGTGYNEQSFGPGTRLTVL.

This chain joins TRBV18 and TRBJ2-1; no definite D call. CDR1 KGHSH and CDR2 LQKENI come from the germline V gene. This CDR3 has 13 residues. The V end was cut by 2 bases, the J end by 3 bases, with 5 bases between. The CDR3 DNA sequence: TGTGCCAGCTCACCAGTAGGCTACAATGAGCAGTTCTTC. It translates to CASSPVGYNEQFF.

This clonotype was counted only a few times. The CDR3 nucleotides are TGTGCCTGGAGAATGAAGGGTTGGACTGAAGCTTTCTTT. Protein: CAWRMKGWTEAFF. V is TRBV30 and J is TRBJ1-1; D is unresolved. Trimming shortened V by 3 bases and J by 5 bases, and 13 bases separated the two germline ends. Germline CDR1 reads GTSNPN; CDR2 reads SVGIG (reference sequence). There are 13 residues in the CDR3.